These 27 T cell receptor beta chains came from one sample sequenced in a study of blood T cell repertoires in COVID-19 (dated by TCRdb to 2018 to 2020). Library generation was performed with the immunoSEQ multiplex PCR assay. TCRdb holds this immuneACCESS table with in-frame rearrangements only. Some clones are missing; in checked studies, unresolved V genes explain under half, and the rest has no known cause. This sample holds almost 200,000 clones; roughly 90% were observed only once. The leading ten clones occupy about 8.8% of the sample. Source material: PBMCs or T cells enriched from blood (not recorded which). The receptors stem from a woman aged 18-29 years who had recovered from COVID-19.

The J gene is TRBJ1-4, the V gene TRBV2; tentatively, D is TRBD1 (6 bases). This CDR3 comprises 15 residues. In germline, CDR1 is SNHLY, CDR2 FYNNEI. With 5 bases removed from V and 5 bases from J, the gap between germline ends came to 15 bases. The CDR3 DNA sequence: TGTGCCAGCAGTCAGGACAGAAAGCTCAATGAAAAACTGTTTTTT. This codes for CASSQDRKLNEKLFF.

J is TRBJ2-5 and V is TRBV5-5, with D possibly being TRBD2 (6 bases). CDR1 and CDR2 from the germline V gene are SGHKS and YYEKEE (reference sequence). The CDR3 has 19 residues. Trimming removed 0 bases at V and 1 base at J, with 22 bases between. CDR3 in amino acids: CASSLVGMGGGISQETQYF. As DNA, the CDR3 is TGTGCCAGCAGCTTGGTTGGGATGGGTGGGGGGATCTCCCAAGAGACCCAGTACTTC.

The chain uses TRBV9 and TRBJ2-7, with D possibly matching TRBD2 (5 bases). Between the trimmed V and J ends, which lost 0 bases and 3 bases, there was a span of 13 bases. From germline, CDR1 is SGDLS and CDR2 YYNGEE. The length of the CDR3 is 15 residues. The CDR3 reads CASSVGGAAVYEQYF. CDR3 sequence (DNA): TGTGCCAGCAGCGTAGGGGGAGCGGCAGTCTACGAGCAGTACTTC.

The V call is TRBV9, the J call TRBJ2-7; D is perhaps TRBD1 (6 bases). The CDR3 has 15 amino acids. The V gene lost 0 bases and the J gene lost 0 bases, with 10 bases spanning the gap. The germline CDR1 and CDR2 sequences are SGDLS and YYNGEE. CDR3 sequence: CASSVGDMSSYEQYF. In nucleotides, the CDR3 is TGTGCCAGCAGCGTAGGGGACATGAGCTCCTACGAGCAGTACTTC.

The V and J genes are TRBV29-1 and TRBJ2-3; possibly TRBD2 for D (6 bases). Germline values: CDR1 SQVTM, CDR2 ANQGSEA. The ends were cut back, 6 bases at V and 1 base at J, with 14 bases in the middle. This CDR3 has 14 residues. The CDR3 reads CSVRLPGGTDTQYF. The CDR3 DNA is TGCAGCGTCCGACTACCGGGGGGCACAGATACGCAGTATTTT.

The CDR3 loop is CASSLAGRGRGPSGANVLTF. CDR3 DNA: TGTGCCAGCAGCTTAGCCGGGAGGGGGCGGGGGCCCTCTGGGGCCAACGTCCTGACTTTC. The chain combines TRBV7-6 with TRBJ2-6; weak D call: TRBD2 (8 bases). This CDR3 has 20 amino acids. CDR1 and CDR2 from the germline V gene are SGHVS and FNYEAQ. The ends were cut back, 0 bases at V and 0 bases at J, with 18 bases in the middle.

The chain joins TRBV7-3 to TRBJ2-1; TRBD2 agrees at 7 bases. Germline CDR1 reads SGHTA; CDR2 reads FQGTGA. The CDR3 extends over 13 amino acids. V was pared by 2 bases and J by 5 bases, with 0 bases of the junction left unmatched. The CDR3 reads CASSLLADNEQFF. Here the CDR3 DNA reads TGTGCCAGCAGCTTACTAGCGGACAATGAGCAGTTCTTC. The whole variable domain, remainder taken from reference TRBV7-3 and TRBJ2-1, is GAGVSQTPSNKVTEKGKYVELRCDPISGHTALYWYRQSLGQGPEFLIYFQGTGAADDSGLPNDRFFAVRPEGSVSTLKIQRTERGDSAVYLCASSLLADNEQFFGPGTRLTVL.

The chain carries TRBV2 and TRBJ1-6, with TRBD1 matching 7 bases. CDR1 is SNHLY, CDR2 FYNNEI, per germline. Losses at the gene ends were 10 bases for V and 9 bases for J; bases not matched to a gene: 9. This CDR3 comprises 13 residues. The chain's CDR3 is CATKSGTASPLHF. CDR3 nucleotides: TGTGCCACCAAGTCCGGGACAGCTTCACCCCTCCACTTT. The complete variable domain, with remaining parts taken from reference TRBV2 and TRBJ1-6, reads EPEVTQTPSHQVTQMGQEVILRCVPISNHLYFYWYRQILGQKVEFLVSFYNNEISEKSEIFDDQFSVERPDGSNFTLKIRSTKLEDSAMYFCATKSGTASPLHFGNGTRLTVT.

The V and J genes are TRBV6-1 and TRBJ2-3; 8 bases fit TRBD1. From germline, CDR1 is MNHNS and CDR2 SASEGT. V trimming: 3 bases; J trimming: 4 bases; junction bases outside the gene matches: 9. The CDR3 is 16 amino acids. The CDR3 loop reads CASSEMAGGIPDTQYF. The CDR3 bases are TGTGCCAGCAGTGAGATGGCAGGGGGCATTCCAGATACGCAGTATTTT.

The V gene is TRBV28, the J gene TRBJ2-6, with D possibly matching TRBD1 (6 bases). Germline V gene sequence: CDR1 MDHEN, CDR2 SYDVKM. The CDR3 runs 16 residues. V lost 6 bases, J lost 4 bases, and 16 bases lay in between. CDR3: CASRSTGSDGANVLTF. The CDR3 bases are TGTGCCAGCAGGTCTACAGGGTCTGACGGGGCCAACGTCCTGACTTTC.

This clone showed up just once. The rearrangement links TRBV9 to TRBJ2-1; TRBD2 might be the D (6 bases). V lost 4 bases and J 5 bases, leaving 19 bases between the germline ends. CDR1 is SGDLS and CDR2 is YYNGEE in the germline V gene. CDR3 length: 16 residues. Here the CDR3 DNA reads TGTGCCAGCAGCTACCGAGGAGGGGCTGGAGACAATGAGCAGTTCTTC. Amino acids: CASSYRGGAGDNEQFF.

This clone was detected only once. The chain carries TRBV19 and TRBJ2-6; the D gene is possibly TRBD1 (5 bases). The CDR3 is 15 amino acids. V was pared by 2 bases and J by 0 bases, with 5 bases between. Germline V CDR1 and CDR2: LNHDA, SQIVND (reference sequence). The DNA of the CDR3 is TGTGCCAGTAGTATACAGGGCTCTGGGGCCAACGTCCTGACTTTC. Translating gives CASSIQGSGANVLTF.

The chain recombines TRBV9 with TRBJ1-6; 9 positions agree with TRBD1. This CDR3 is 15 amino acids long. V shed 1 base, J shed 11 bases, and the junction held 7 bases outside the gene matches. Looked up from germline, CDR1 is SGDLS and CDR2 is YYNGEE. CDR3 DNA: TGTGCCAGCAGCGTATCCGGGACAGGGAAGCCACCCCTCCACTTT. This encodes CASSVSGTGKPPLHF.

The gene calls are TRBV3-1 (or the pseudogene TRBV3-2) and TRBJ2-1, with TRBD2 identical over 14 bases. Germline CDR1 is LGHDT and CDR2 is YNNKEL (reference sequence). Trimming at V came to 4 bases and at J to 9 bases, leaving 8 bases not matched to a gene. The CDR3 runs to 16 residues. CDR3 region: CASSPPGLAGAGEQFF. The DNA for the CDR3 is TGTGCCAGCAGCCCACCGGGACTAGCGGGGGCCGGTGAGCAGTTCTTC.

The rearrangement links TRBV4-1 to TRBJ2-7; 9 bases fit TRBD1. This CDR3 spans 15 amino acids. The germline V gene encodes CDR1 MGHRA and CDR2 YSYEKL. J was trimmed by 6 bases and V by 6 bases; bases with no gene match: 12. The DNA of the CDR3 is TGCGCCAGCAGGCCGACCGGGACAGGGATCGGCGAGCAGTACTTC. This encodes CASRPTGTGIGEQYF.

The CDR3 nucleotides read TGTGCCAGCAGGGGGGACAGTAACTATGGCTACACCTTC. It codes for CASRGDSNYGYTF. This chain uses TRBV2 with TRBJ1-2, with TRBD1 matching 7 bases. The trim removed 6 bases at V and 1 base at J, leaving 2 bases unmatched. Germline CDR1 is SNHLY and CDR2 is FYNNEI. The CDR3 loop spans 13 amino acids.

This chain joins TRBV11-2 and TRBJ2-1; 13 bases align to TRBD2. The germline CDR1 and CDR2 sequences are SGHAT and FQNNGV. V was pared by 7 bases and J by 3 bases, with 12 bases of the junction left unmatched. The CDR3 is made up of 18 amino acids. In DNA form, the CDR3 reads TGTGCCAGCAACAACCCAAGGACTAGCGGGGGCAGCTACAATGAGCAGTTCTTC. Encoded protein: CASNNPRTSGGSYNEQFF.

The CDR3 protein is CASSQDPGQATTYGYTF. The DNA of the CDR3 is TGCGCCAGCAGCCAAGACCCGGGACAGGCCACCACCTATGGCTACACCTTC. The chain has TRBV4-1 and TRBJ1-2; 8 bases match TRBD1. The CDR3 has 17 residues. The J segment lost 4 bases and the V segment lost 0 bases, leaving 10 bases of the junction unmatched. Germline CDR1 and CDR2: MGHRA and YSYEKL.

The chain is built from TRBV7-6 and TRBJ1-4; D remains unclear. Per the germline V gene, CDR1 is SGHVS and CDR2 is FNYEAQ. CDR3 length equals 17 residues. Trimming took off 5 bases at V and 0 bases at J, with 16 bases between the two ends. CDR3: CASSDGEGEATNEKLFF. CDR3 DNA sequence: TGTGCCAGCAGCGACGGAGAGGGTGAAGCAACTAATGAAAAACTGTTTTTT.

The chain combines TRBV19 with TRBJ2-2; 8 bases are a match to TRBD1. The germline V gene encodes CDR1 LNHDA and CDR2 SQIVND (reference sequence). The CDR3 is made up of 15 amino acids. With V trimmed by 7 bases and J by 5 bases, 9 bases remained unmatched. CDR3 in amino acids: CASKVGQGTTGELFF. The CDR3 DNA follows: TGTGCCAGTAAAGTCGGACAGGGAACGACCGGGGAGCTGTTTTTT.

The chain links TRBV27 to TRBJ2-1; D unclear. Germline V gives CDR1 MNHEY, CDR2 SMNVEV (reference sequence). The CDR3 consists of 16 residues. V lost 5 bases to trimming and J lost 2 bases, with 16 bases between them. DNA for the CDR3: TGTGCCAGCAGTCCGTACAGAGATCGGCCCTACAATGAGCAGTTCTTC. It encodes CASSPYRDRPYNEQFF.

This chain links TRBV5-8 with TRBJ1-6, with D tentatively TRBD1 (5 bases). The germline gives CDR1 SGHTS, CDR2 YDEGEE. Trimming stripped 3 bases from V and 4 bases from J, with 14 bases between. The length of the CDR3 is 16 residues. The CDR3 nucleotides read TGTGCCAGCAGCTGGGGCCCCAGAAATTATAATTCACCCCTCCACTTT. Translated, it gives CASSWGPRNYNSPLHF.

The genes are TRBV29-1 and TRBJ2-7, with D tentatively TRBD2 (5 bases). This CDR3 region has 12 residues. The germline V gene encodes CDR1 SQVTM and CDR2 ANQGSEA. V was pared by 6 bases and J by 11 bases, with 20 bases between. The DNA of the CDR3 is TGCAGCGTCCAAGGGTATGAGGGCAGTAAGTACTTC. Residues: CSVQGYEGSKYF.

The CDR3 spells CASSDGLAVTQYF. CDR3 coding DNA: TGTGCCAGTAGTGACGGACTAGCGGTTACCCAGTACTTC. This chain joins TRBV19 and TRBJ2-5; TRBD2 matches at 10 bases. The CDR3 loop spans 13 amino acids. V lost 5 bases, J lost 8 bases, and 5 bases stayed unmatched. The germline V gene encodes CDR1 LNHDA and CDR2 SQIVND (reference sequence).

The rearrangement uses TRBV7-9 and TRBJ2-3; 9 positions match TRBD2. The junction had 10 bases not matched to a gene; V was cut back by 10 bases and J by 2 bases. CDR1 and CDR2 (germline): SEHNR, FQNEAQ (reference sequence). This CDR3 spans 15 amino acids. Here the CDR3 reads CATPGERGVTDTQYF. CDR3 DNA: TGTGCCACCCCTGGCGAGCGGGGGGTCACAGATACGCAGTATTTT.

This chain links TRBV11-2 with TRBJ2-2, with 9 bases identical to TRBD1. The germline V gene has CDR1 SGHAT and CDR2 FQNNGV. Germline trimming cut 7 bases from V and 4 bases from J; bases unmatched to any gene: 7. The CDR3 is made up of 15 amino acids. CDR3 coding DNA: TGTGCCAGCACCCCGGGACAGGGTAGCACCGGGGAGCTGTTTTTT. It is translated as CASTPGQGSTGELFF.

This chain uses TRBV24-1 with TRBJ2-7; 10 bases align to TRBD1. Germline assignment: CDR1 KGHDR and CDR2 SFDVKD. V trimming: 2 bases; J trimming: 7 bases; junction bases outside the gene matches: 7. The CDR3 totals 15 residues. The CDR3 loop reads CATSDSGTGVREQYF. CDR3 DNA sequence: TGTGCCACCAGTGATTCCGGGACAGGGGTACGAGAGCAGTACTTC.